The 13 T cell receptor beta chains listed next were all sequenced from one sample in a study of T-cell memory formation after mild COVID-19. TCRdb called the 5' RACE reads again in MiXCR, with one record for every CDR3 protein. The table includes about 350,000 distinct CDR3 sequences, under 30% detected once. Sequencing input: PBMCs or a T cell subset sorted from them (not recorded which). These TCRs come from an adult woman who had mild COVID-19 (a few samples of this study predate the infection). Cell type and time point are not known.

This clonotype was observed a handful of times. The gene calls are TRBV12-3 or TRBV12-4 and TRBJ2-1, with TRBD1 as a possible D gene (6 bases). Trimming pared 6 bases from V and 9 bases from J, leaving 12 bases between. CDR3 length equals 12 residues. CDR3 nucleotide sequence: TGTGCCAGCAGGACACAGGGTAGTGAGCAGTTCTTC. This codes for CASRTQGSEQFF.

The chain has TRBV19 and TRBJ1-5, with 9 positions matching TRBD1. The V gene end was trimmed by 6 bases and the J gene end by 3 bases; junction bases not matched to a gene: 12. Germline V gene lookup returns CDR1 LNHDA and CDR2 SQIVND (reference sequence). This CDR3 is 17 amino acids long. This CDR3 is CASSITPGQGYNQPQHF. CDR3 bases: TGTGCCAGTAGCATCACTCCGGGACAGGGCTACAATCAGCCCCAGCATTTT. The full variable domain, with the rest looked up from reference TRBV19 and TRBJ1-5, is DGGITQSPKYLFRKEGQNVTLSCEQNLNHDAMYWYRQDPGQGLRLIYYSQIVNDFQKGDIAEGYSVSREKKESFPLTVTSAQKNPTAFYLCASSITPGQGYNQPQHFGDGTRLSIL.

This clonotype was found a few times. The genes are TRBV12-3 or TRBV12-4 and TRBJ1-6; 7 nucleotides align to TRBD1. V lost 3 bases and J lost 8; bases outside the gene matches: 4. The CDR3 has 14 amino acids. The chain's CDR3 is CASSFGTDYSPLHF. CDR3 nucleotides: TGTGCCAGCAGTTTCGGGACAGATTATTCACCCCTCCACTTT.

This rearrangement joins TRBV9 to TRBJ2-3, with 8 bases fitting TRBD2. Germline V lookup: CDR1 SGDLS, CDR2 YYNGEE. This CDR3 has 15 amino acids. Trimming at V came to 1 base and at J to 5 bases, leaving 6 bases not matched to a gene. CDR3 nucleotide sequence: TGTGCCAGCAGCGTATCGGGGGGGCCAGGAGATACGCAGTATTTT. Protein: CASSVSGGPGDTQYF.

The gene calls are TRBV3-1 and TRBJ2-1, with 11 bases lining up with TRBD2. V lost 7 bases and J lost 10; bases outside the gene matches: 24. The germline CDR1 and CDR2 sequences are LGHDT and YNNKEL (reference sequence). CDR3 length: 19 residues. The CDR3 sequence is CASKRLGTSGSNAAHEQFF. For the CDR3, the DNA is TGTGCCAGCAAGCGCCTAGGGACTAGCGGATCGAACGCCGCCCACGAGCAGTTCTTC.

The rearrangement joins TRBV20-1 to TRBJ2-3; 12 bases map to TRBD2. Germline CDR1 reads DFQATT; CDR2 reads SNEGSKA (reference sequence). The CDR3 consists of 14 residues. The V segment lost 5 bases and the J segment 4 bases; nucleotides outside the gene matches: 4. The CDR3, as DNA: TGCAGTGCTTCGACTAGCGGGGGTGCAGATACGCAGTATTTT. Amino acid sequence: CSASTSGGADTQYF.

The chain links TRBV3-1 to TRBJ2-1; D is unresolved. Germline CDR1 and CDR2: LGHDT and YNNKEL (reference sequence). The CDR3 is made up of 11 amino acids. Trimming left V 5 bases short and J 9 bases short, with 8 bases between. The CDR3: CASSRIGEQFF. For the CDR3, the DNA is TGTGCCAGCAGCAGGATTGGTGAGCAGTTCTTC.

This clonotype has just a few counts. CDR3 amino acids: CASSPDRVNYEQYF. For the CDR3, the DNA is TGCGCCAGCAGCCCTGACAGGGTCAACTACGAGCAGTACTTC. V and J are TRBV4-1 and TRBJ2-7; the match to TRBD1 covers 7 bases. CDR1 is MGHRA, CDR2 YSYEKL, per germline. V dropped 4 bases and J dropped 3; count of bases not matched to a gene: 6. The CDR3 is 14 amino acids.

This clonotype was picked up a small number of times. The chain couples TRBV20-1 to TRBJ2-2, with a tentative D call TRBD2 (6 bases). The CDR3 runs to 14 residues. V lost 5 bases and J 0 bases, leaving 10 bases between the germline ends. Germline assignment: CDR1 DFQATT and CDR2 SNEGSKA (reference sequence). CDR3 amino acids: CSASSETNTGELFF. CDR3 DNA sequence: TGCAGTGCTTCTAGCGAGACGAACACCGGGGAGCTGTTTTTT.

CDR3: CASSLGPGQVAEAFF. CDR3 nucleotide sequence: TGTGCCAGCAGCTTAGGACCTGGACAGGTAGCTGAAGCTTTCTTT. The chain joins TRBV7-9 to TRBJ1-1; 7 nucleotides match TRBD1. The trim removed 1 base at V and 6 bases at J, leaving 8 bases unmatched. Germline V gene sequence: CDR1 SEHNR, CDR2 FQNEAQ (reference sequence). The CDR3 has 15 amino acids.

This chain uses TRBV19 with TRBJ1-1, with 9 bases lining up with TRBD1. Germline loops: CDR1 LNHDA, CDR2 SQIVND (reference sequence). J lost 11 bases, V lost 6 bases, and 4 bases had no gene match. The CDR3 covers 11 residues. This chain's CDR3 is CASSTGTGAFF. The CDR3 DNA reads TGTGCCAGTAGCACCGGGACAGGGGCTTTCTTT.

There are a few counts of this clonotype. This chain connects TRBV29-1 to TRBJ2-5, with TRBD1 as a possible D gene (5 bases). CDR3 length: 13 amino acids. Looked up from germline, CDR1 is SQVTM and CDR2 is ANQGSEA. Deletions cut 0 bases from V and 3 bases from J, with 8 bases between. In DNA form, the CDR3 reads TGCAGCGTTGAAGAGGTGACAGAAGAGACCCAGTACTTC. This sequence encodes CSVEEVTEETQYF.

The table lists this clonotype with many counts. The chain is built from TRBV5-1 and TRBJ1-2, with 10 bases identical to TRBD1. The trim removed 0 bases at V and 5 bases at J, leaving 10 bases unmatched. This CDR3 has 17 residues. In germline, CDR1 is SGHRS, CDR2 YFSETQ. The CDR3 spells CASSLAEGTGAIYGYTF. DNA of the CDR3: TGCGCCAGCAGCTTGGCAGAGGGGACAGGGGCGATATATGGCTACACCTTC. Drawing the rest from reference TRBV5-1 and TRBJ1-2, the complete variable domain is KAGVTQTPRYLIKTRGQQVTLSCSPISGHRSVSWYQQTPGQGLQFLFEYFSETQRNKGNFPGRFSGRQFSNSRSEMNVSTLELGDSALYLCASSLAEGTGAIYGYTFGSGTRLTVV.